One sample yielded the 3 T cell receptor beta chains listed below, sequenced in a study of CD8 T cells in Susac syndrome. Random hexamers primed reverse transcription of about 0.45 to 1 ug RNA. In TCRdb, the immunoSEQ multiplex PCR reads were re-called with MiXCR into one record per CDR3 protein. This table holds 170,000 or so distinct CDR3 sequences, approximately 95% found once. Sequenced input: CD4+ T cells from PBMCs. These receptor sequences come from a human donor with Susac syndrome.

This clonotype was seen a few times. V and J are TRBV24-1 and TRBJ2-3; D not certain. This CDR3 spans 13 amino acids. Germline CDR1 KGHDR, CDR2 SFDVKD. The ends were cut back, 3 bases at V and 0 bases at J, with 3 bases in the middle. CDR3 residues: CATSDTSTDTQYF. The CDR3 DNA reads TGTGCCACCAGTGATACTAGCACAGATACGCAGTATTTT.

The chain has TRBV7-9 and TRBJ2-1; D gene unclear. Deletions cut 2 bases from V and 5 bases from J, with 7 bases between. CDR1 SEHNR and CDR2 FQNEAQ come from the germline V gene (reference sequence). The CDR3 contains 13 residues. In DNA form, the CDR3 reads TGTGCCAGCAGCTTAAGACTCCACAATGAGCAGTTCTTC. Protein sequence: CASSLRLHNEQFF.

The chain is built from TRBV4-3 and TRBJ2-1, with 15 bases fitting TRBD2. CDR3 length equals 18 residues. Germline V gene lookup returns CDR1 LGHNA and CDR2 YSLEER. V was clipped by 1 base and J by 7 bases; unmatched bases: 8. CDR3 protein: CASSQGTSGGAQGNEQFF. CDR3 nucleotides: TGCGCCAGCAGCCAAGGGACTAGCGGGGGGGCCCAGGGAAATGAGCAGTTCTTC.